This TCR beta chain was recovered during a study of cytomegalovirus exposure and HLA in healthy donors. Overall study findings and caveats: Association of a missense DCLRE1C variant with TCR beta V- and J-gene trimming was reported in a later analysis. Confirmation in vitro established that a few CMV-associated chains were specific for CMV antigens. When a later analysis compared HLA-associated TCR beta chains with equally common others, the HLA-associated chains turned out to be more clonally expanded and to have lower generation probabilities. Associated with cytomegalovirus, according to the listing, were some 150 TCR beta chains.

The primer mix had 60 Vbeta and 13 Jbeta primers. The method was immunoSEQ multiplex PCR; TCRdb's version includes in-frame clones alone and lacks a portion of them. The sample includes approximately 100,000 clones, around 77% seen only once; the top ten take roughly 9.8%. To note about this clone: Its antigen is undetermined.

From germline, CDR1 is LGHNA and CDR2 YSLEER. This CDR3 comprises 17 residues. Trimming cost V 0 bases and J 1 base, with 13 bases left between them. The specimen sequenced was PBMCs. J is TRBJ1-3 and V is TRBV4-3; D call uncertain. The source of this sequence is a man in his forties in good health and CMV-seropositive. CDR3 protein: CASSQEDIRFSGNTIYF. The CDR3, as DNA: TGCGCCAGCAGCCAAGAAGATATCAGGTTTTCTGGAAACACCATATATTTT.